Following are 29 T cell receptor beta chains from one sample sequenced in a study of metastatic and nonmetastatic thyroid tumors. Nobody among the patients had been given any treatment before thyroid surgery. TCRdb reprocessed the PCR reads via MiXCR. The table shows roughly 34,000 clones, with about 40% occurring only once. Sequenced sample: tumor tissue. The receptors here all came from a female donor with papillary thyroid cancer or a benign thyroid nodule (not recorded which). Some clones in this sample may be carry-over from other donors' samples.

A few counts support this clone. The same CDR3 also results from other DNA sequences found in this sample. The chain recombines TRBV19 with TRBJ1-1; 8 bases match TRBD1. The CDR3 is 13 amino acids. CDR1 and CDR2 from the germline V gene are LNHDA and SQIVND (reference sequence). The V and J ends lost 7 bases and 8 bases, in that order; junction bases with no gene match: 9. CDR3 nucleotides: TGTGCCAGTAAATACAGGGGGGGGACCGAAGCTTTCTTT. Protein sequence: CASKYRGGTEAFF.

The chain is built from TRBV20-1 and TRBJ2-7, with D perhaps given as TRBD1 or TRBD2 (5 bases each). V was cut by 0 bases and J by 5 bases, with 17 bases left in between. CDR1 is DFQATT, CDR2 SNEGSKA, per germline (reference sequence). The CDR3 length is 15 residues. The CDR3 is CSAREGVGDTDEQYF. The DNA of the CDR3 is TGCAGTGCTAGAGAGGGGGTGGGGGATACTGACGAGCAGTACTTC.

The rearrangement uses TRBV2 and TRBJ2-7; 11 bases fit TRBD2. The V gene's germline CDR1 is SNHLY and CDR2 FYNNEI. CDR3 size: 17 residues. V lost 5 bases and J lost 0; bases outside the gene matches: 9. The CDR3 sequence is CASSTGLAGGTSYEQYF. CDR3 nucleotide sequence: TGTGCCAGCAGTACTGGACTAGCGGGCGGGACCTCCTACGAGCAGTACTTC. The variable domain in full, completed from reference TRBV2 and TRBJ2-7, reads EPEVTQTPSHQVTQMGQEVILRCVPISNHLYFYWYRQILGQKVEFLVSFYNNEISEKSEIFDDQFSVERPDGSNFTLKIRSTKLEDSAMYFCASSTGLAGGTSYEQYFGPGTRLTVT.

This clone was detected a few times. V usage is TRBV28 and J usage is TRBJ2-1, with 9 bases identical to TRBD2. J gave up 4 bases and V 5 bases, and 6 bases lay outside the gene matches. Germline-derived CDR1 and CDR2 are MDHEN and SYDVKM. The CDR3 covers 15 residues. This CDR3 reads CASSLAGRIYNEQFF. Here the CDR3 DNA reads TGTGCCAGCAGTCTAGCGGGAAGGATATACAATGAGCAGTTCTTC.

V usage is TRBV4-1 and J usage is TRBJ2-7, with D tentatively TRBD1 or TRBD2 (5 bases each). Trimming shortened V by 4 bases and J by 4 bases, and 14 bases separated the two germline ends. The CDR3 extends over 14 amino acids. Germline V gene lookup returns CDR1 MGHRA and CDR2 YSYEKL. The CDR3 reads CASSRGTSDYEQYF. Here the CDR3 DNA reads TGCGCCAGCAGCCGGGGCACTAGTGATTACGAGCAGTACTTC.

This clone has only a few counts. The rearrangement joins TRBV27 to TRBJ2-1; D might be TRBD2 (5 bases). In germline, CDR1 is MNHEY, CDR2 SMNVEV (reference sequence). Between the trimmed V and J ends, which lost 6 bases and 5 bases, there was a span of 14 bases. The CDR3 contains 14 residues. Here the CDR3 reads CASSSGITDNEQFF. The DNA of the CDR3 is TGTGCCAGCAGCTCCGGGATCACGGACAATGAGCAGTTCTTC.

The chain recombines TRBV19 with TRBJ1-1; weak D call: TRBD1 (5 bases). The germline gives CDR1 LNHDA, CDR2 SQIVND (reference sequence). Trimming took off 4 bases at V and 3 bases at J, with 12 bases between the two ends. This CDR3 spans 14 amino acids. The CDR3 region has the DNA TGTGCCAGTAGTACAGGGCGGGAGGACACTGAAGCTTTCTTT. Its protein is CASSTGREDTEAFF.

The chain recombines TRBV20-1 with TRBJ1-1; TRBD1 agrees at 8 bases. The CDR3 extends over 16 amino acids. CDR1 and CDR2 from the germline V gene are DFQATT and SNEGSKA (reference sequence). V lost 2 bases, J lost 1 base, and 9 bases stayed unmatched. CDR3 in DNA: TGCAGTGCTAGAAAGGGGGGGACAGGACAGAACACTGAAGCTTTCTTT. Residues: CSARKGGTGQNTEAFF.

The chain has TRBV4-1 and TRBJ2-3; D call uncertain. V shed 1 base and J shed 4 bases, with 3 bases lying between them. CDR3 length: 12 residues. Germline loops: CDR1 MGHRA, CDR2 YSYEKL. This chain's CDR3 is CASSQAADTQYF. Written as DNA, the CDR3 is TGCGCCAGCAGCCAAGCAGCAGATACGCAGTATTTT.

This clone was recorded at least ten times. V is TRBV5-6 and J is TRBJ2-3; 7 bases line up with TRBD2. CDR1 and CDR2 (germline): SGHDT, YYEEEE. CDR3 length: 14 residues. Unmatched junction bases numbered 2, after V lost 4 bases and J lost 0 bases. The CDR3 spells CASSPGGSTDTQYF. The CDR3 DNA is TGTGCCAGCAGCCCGGGGGGTAGCACAGATACGCAGTATTTT.

The chain has TRBV20-1 and TRBJ2-2; 11 positions match TRBD2. This CDR3 is 15 amino acids long. The germline CDR1 and CDR2 sequences are DFQATT and SNEGSKA (reference sequence). With V trimmed by 6 bases and J by 7 bases, 10 bases remained unmatched. The CDR3: CSAASGGTLGGELFF. The CDR3 nucleotides are TGCAGTGCCGCTAGCGGGGGGACCCTTGGCGGGGAGCTGTTTTTT.

The chain uses TRBV28 and TRBJ2-7, with TRBD1 as a possible D gene (6 bases). Germline CDR1 and CDR2: MDHEN and SYDVKM. This CDR3 spans 14 amino acids. V was clipped by 1 base and J by 2 bases, with 9 bases between them. CDR3 in amino acids: CASSLSDRAYEQYF. In DNA form, the CDR3 reads TGTGCCAGCAGTTTATCGGACAGAGCCTACGAGCAGTACTTC.

This clone was observed a handful of times. This rearrangement joins TRBV28 to TRBJ2-7, with D possibly TRBD1 on 6 matching bases. V was clipped by 4 bases and J by 5 bases, with 12 bases between them. The CDR3 extends over 13 amino acids. From germline, CDR1 is MDHEN and CDR2 SYDVKM. In DNA form, the CDR3 reads TGTGCCAGCAGTTCCAGGGGTTATGACGAGCAGTACTTC. As protein: CASSSRGYDEQYF.

This clone was seen more than once but under ten times. This may stem from a read error, because a much larger clone lies one nucleotide away. Other DNA sequences in this sample translate to the same CDR3. The chain uses TRBV6-1 and TRBJ2-2, with D perhaps TRBD1 (6 bases). Trimming removed 3 bases from V and 9 bases from J, with 17 bases in between. The length of the CDR3 is 15 residues. Germline V gene lookup returns CDR1 MNHNS and CDR2 SASEGT. CDR3 coding DNA: TGTGCCAGCAGTGAGATCACAGGGACACCATGGGAGCTGTTTTTT. As protein: CASSEITGTPWELFF.

The table lists this clone with a few counts. The chain is built from TRBV25-1 and TRBJ2-7; D is possibly TRBD1 or TRBD2 (5 bases each). CDR1 is MGHDK and CDR2 is SYGVNS in the germline V gene. V lost 4 bases and J lost 5, with 18 bases in between. The CDR3 is 15 amino acids. In DNA form, the CDR3 reads TGTGCCAGCAGTGCATCCGGGACCCTCGTGGACGAGCAGTACTTC. It is translated as CASSASGTLVDEQYF.

The rearrangement links TRBV4-1 to TRBJ2-7, with 8 bases lining up with TRBD2. The CDR3 is made up of 16 amino acids. The junction had 9 bases not matched to a gene; V was cut back by 0 bases and J by 5 bases. The germline V gene encodes CDR1 MGHRA and CDR2 YSYEKL. The CDR3 DNA sequence: TGCGCCAGCAGCCAAGAGGGGCAGCGGGAGTGGAACGAGCAGTACTTC. Encoded protein: CASSQEGQREWNEQYF.

The chain employs TRBV6-1 and TRBJ1-1, with D unresolved. From germline, CDR1 is MNHNS and CDR2 SASEGT. V lost 7 bases and J 2 bases, leaving 14 bases between the germline ends. The CDR3 consists of 14 residues. The CDR3 bases are TGTGCCAGCATTAGGAAAGAGGGAAACACTGAAGCTTTCTTT. The encoded protein is CASIRKEGNTEAFF.

The chain joins TRBV19 to TRBJ1-6; D gene uncertain. CDR3 length: 14 residues. Trimming stripped 3 bases from V and 7 bases from J, with 10 bases between. Germline assignment: CDR1 LNHDA and CDR2 SQIVND (reference sequence). CDR3 nucleotide sequence: TGTGCCAGTAGTATGCGGGATTCCAATTCACCCCTCCACTTT. This sequence encodes CASSMRDSNSPLHF. The whole variable domain, remainder taken from reference TRBV19 and TRBJ1-6, is DGGITQSPKYLFRKEGQNVTLSCEQNLNHDAMYWYRQDPGQGLRLIYYSQIVNDFQKGDIAEGYSVSREKKESFPLTVTSAQKNPTAFYLCASSMRDSNSPLHFGNGTRLTVT.

The CDR3 loop is CASKPSGRASDEQFF. In nucleotides, the CDR3 is TGTGCCAGCAAACCTAGCGGGAGGGCCAGCGATGAGCAGTTCTTC. The chain carries TRBV9 and TRBJ2-1, with 12 bases identical to TRBD2. From germline, CDR1 is SGDLS and CDR2 YYNGEE. V trimming: 6 bases; J trimming: 8 bases; junction bases outside the gene matches: 9. The CDR3 length is 15 residues.

The gene calls are TRBV30 and TRBJ2-2, with unresolved D. This CDR3 is built from 10 residues. V was pared by 4 bases and J by 6 bases, with 3 bases between. Germline V gene sequence: CDR1 GTSNPN, CDR2 SVGIG (reference sequence). The DNA of the CDR3 is TGTGCCTGGAAGTCCGGGGAGCTGTTTTTT. It encodes CAWKSGELFF.

In this sample, this clone turned up a few times. The chain has TRBV10-3 and TRBJ2-5; 7 positions agree with TRBD2. CDR3 length: 13 amino acids. Trimming took 10 bases from V and 5 from J; bases not matched to a gene: 10. Looked up from germline, CDR1 is ENHRY and CDR2 is SYGVKD. DNA for the CDR3: TGTGCCACCTTGATGGGAGGGGACGAGACCCAGTACTTC. This codes for CATLMGGDETQYF.

The chain joins TRBV5-1 to TRBJ1-2, with D maybe TRBD1 (6 bases). This CDR3 spans 13 amino acids. Germline V lookup: CDR1 SGHRS, CDR2 YFSETQ. With 4 bases removed from V and 1 base from J, the gap between germline ends came to 8 bases. CDR3 amino acids: CASSQGGNYGYTF. In DNA, the CDR3 is TGCGCCAGCAGCCAAGGGGGTAACTATGGCTACACCTTC.

In this sample, this clone turned up many times. The chain recombines TRBV6-1 with TRBJ1-5, with D perhaps matching TRBD1 (6 bases). Looked up from germline, CDR1 is MNHNS and CDR2 is SASEGT. CDR3 size: 13 residues. V was cut by 5 bases and J by 6 bases, with 11 bases left in between. The CDR3 here is CASSSGGGQPQHF. The CDR3 region has the DNA TGTGCCAGCAGTTCGGGGGGCGGTCAGCCCCAGCATTTT.

Remarks on this clone: At one end the junction does not follow the germline gene, possibly because of a read error. The J gene is TRBJ2-1, the V gene TRBV29-1, with D perhaps matching TRBD2 (5 bases). The CDR3 runs 16 residues. The germline V gene encodes CDR1 SQVTM and CDR2 ANQGSEA. The CDR3 loop reads CSGEGEGSSSYNEQFF. For the CDR3, the DNA is TGCAGCGGTGAAGGAGAGGGTAGTAGCTCCTACAATGAGCAGTTCTTC.

The CDR3 DNA follows: TGTGCCAGCAGTTACAGGGGACAGGGTACCTATGGCTACACCTTC. Its protein product is CASSYRGQGTYGYTF. The chain couples TRBV2 to TRBJ1-2; 9 bases fit TRBD1. This CDR3 is 15 amino acids long. The trim removed 5 bases at V and 4 bases at J, leaving 8 bases unmatched. Germline CDR1 reads SNHLY; CDR2 reads FYNNEI.

CDR3 region: CASSYYTTGNQPQHF. The CDR3 DNA sequence: TGTGCCAGCAGCTATTATACTACAGGGAACCAGCCCCAGCATTTT. V and J are TRBV6-5 and TRBJ1-5; D is possibly TRBD1 (6 bases). The germline V gene has CDR1 MNHEY and CDR2 SVGAGI. The CDR3 length is 15 residues. Trimming removed 6 bases from V and 7 bases from J, with 19 bases in between.

This clone was seen only a few times. The chain couples TRBV6-6 to TRBJ2-2; D not certain. Trimming shortened V by 3 bases and J by 1 base, and 6 bases separated the two germline ends. CDR1 is MNHNY and CDR2 is SVGAGI in the germline V gene (reference sequence). The length of the CDR3 is 14 residues. The CDR3 here is CASSYQVNTGELFF. DNA of the CDR3: TGTGCCAGCAGTTATCAGGTGAACACCGGGGAGCTGTTTTTT.

This sequence joins TRBV19 and TRBJ2-7; 8 bases fit TRBD1. The CDR3 length is 14 residues. Germline V gives CDR1 LNHDA, CDR2 SQIVND (reference sequence). Germline trimming cut 4 bases from V and 5 bases from J; bases unmatched to any gene: 7. The DNA for the CDR3 is TGTGCCAGTAGTACGGGACAGGAGATTGACGAGCAGTACTTC. Encoded protein: CASSTGQEIDEQYF.

This chain joins TRBV11-3 and TRBJ2-1; D unresolved. This CDR3 region has 13 residues. V lost 3 bases and J 7 bases, leaving 10 bases between the germline ends. Germline loops: CDR1 SGHNT, CDR2 YENEEA. CDR3 sequence (DNA): TGTGCCAGCAGCTTCGGCCAGAGGAATGAGCAGTTCTTC. It is translated as CASSFGQRNEQFF.